This record covers a single T cell receptor (beta chain). This may stem from a read error, because a much larger clone lies one nucleotide away. The data belong to a study of blood T cells in healthy people across ages. This CDR3 contains 13 residues. Caucasian individuals from Russia who were healthy and aged about 6 to 95 acted as donors. Then a second PCR, running about 6 to 12 cycles, was carried out with a sample-barcoded 5' primer and a J-beta primer mix. Each CDR3 protein is one row after TCRdb ran MiXCR on the 5' RACE reads. The data show 1.5 million to 2 million distinct CDR3 sequences, about 30% seen once.

This sequence joins TRBV12-3 or TRBV12-4 and TRBJ2-4; 8 bases align to TRBD2. The DNA end is a closer match to TRBJ2-5, so the J assignment may be wrong. The sequencing sample was made of blood. This receptor was obtained from a woman aged 25-40 years in good health. The CDR3 DNA reads as TGTGCCTGCATGGGGACTAGTTTGGGGACCCAGTACTTC. Translation gives CACMGTSLGTQYF.